This T cell receptor (beta chain) is drawn from a study of OX40 agonist ivuxolimab in advanced cancers. Profiling relied on immunoSEQ multiplex PCR, and the TCRdb table lists in-frame clones only, not all of them. The data contain 95,000 to 150,000 clones, around 87% of them singletons. Germline CDR1 LNHDA, CDR2 SQIVND (reference sequence). V shed 10 bases and J 0 bases; nucleotides not matched to a gene: 9. The CDR3 length is 15 residues. The table lists this clone with a count of one. The sequences come from CD4+ or CD8+ T cells sorted from blood, collected in a trial of the OX40 agonist ivuxolimab. The TCR was taken from an adult with an advanced solid tumor such as melanoma, head and neck, liver or kidney cancer. The chain employs TRBV19 and TRBJ1-5, with 7 bases aligning to TRBD1. The CDR3 spells CATRQGEYSNQPQHF. The CDR3 nucleotides are TGTGCCACCCGACAGGGAGAGTATAGCAATCAGCCCCAGCATTTT.